The 7 T cell receptor beta chains given below trace back to one sample, sequenced in a study of shared T cell receptors in the human thymus. Assay used: immunoSEQ multiplex PCR; TCRdb lists only in-frame clones, some missing. This sample has about 540,000 clones, with about 80% found just once. The sample was also linked to a second study, of human thymus T cells.

Sequencing input: thymocytes. These receptors originate from a boy under two years old with a congenital heart defect.

This chain joins TRBV4-3 and TRBJ2-1; 13 bases match TRBD2. Germline CDR1 is LGHNA and CDR2 is YSLEER. V was clipped by 6 bases and J by 10 bases; unmatched bases: 6. CDR3 length equals 14 residues. In DNA, the CDR3 is TGCGCCAGCAGTCGGACTAGCGGGAGCCGGGAGCAGTTCTTC. Its protein is CASSRTSGSREQFF.

This chain connects TRBV6-4 to TRBJ2-2, with 9 positions matching TRBD2. The germline CDR1 and CDR2 sequences are MRHNA and SNTAGT. The CDR3 extends over 17 amino acids. V shed 3 bases and J 3 bases; nucleotides not matched to a gene: 8. CDR3 in DNA: TGTGCCAGCAGTGATGGGCGGGAGGGCCATGACACCGGGGAGCTGTTTTTT. Amino acid sequence: CASSDGREGHDTGELFF.

This clone was observed once. The chain has TRBV2 and TRBJ2-3; possible D gene TRBD2, 6 bases. Looked up from germline, CDR1 is SNHLY and CDR2 is FYNNEI. This CDR3 has 16 residues. V was pared by 4 bases and J by 3 bases, with 17 bases between. Here the CDR3 reads CASSGRDPRGTDTQYF. CDR3 nucleotide sequence: TGTGCCAGCAGTGGGAGGGACCCCCGGGGGACAGATACGCAGTATTTT. Complete variable domain (other parts from reference TRBV2 and TRBJ2-3): EPEVTQTPSHQVTQMGQEVILRCVPISNHLYFYWYRQILGQKVEFLVSFYNNEISEKSEIFDDQFSVERPDGSNFTLKIRSTKLEDSAMYFCASSGRDPRGTDTQYFGPGTRLTVL.

The chain joins TRBV27 to TRBJ2-7, with TRBD1 matching 8 bases. The CDR3 spans 15 residues. Per germline, CDR1 MNHEY and CDR2 SMNVEV (reference sequence). J was trimmed by 5 bases and V by 3 bases; bases with no gene match: 9. The CDR3 loop reads CASSFRPDRDNEQYF. CDR3 sequence (DNA): TGTGCCAGCAGTTTTCGCCCGGACAGGGACAACGAGCAGTACTTC.

J is TRBJ2-3 and V is TRBV7-2, with D maybe TRBD2 (6 bases). CDR1 and CDR2 from the germline V gene are SGHTA and FQGNSA. The germline V and J ends were trimmed by 5 bases and 9 bases, with 27 bases remaining between them. This CDR3 comprises 17 residues. CDR3 region: CASSPSGGTPQIRTQYF. CDR3 in DNA: TGTGCCAGCAGCCCTAGTGGGGGGACCCCGCAGATTAGGACGCAGTATTTT.

The chain recombines TRBV7-2 with TRBJ2-5; 7 positions agree with TRBD2. The germline V gene has CDR1 SGHTA and CDR2 FQGNSA. The junction had 3 bases not matched to a gene; V was cut back by 2 bases and J by 6 bases. There are 13 residues in the CDR3. The CDR3: CASSLRGTKTQYF. CDR3 nucleotide sequence: TGTGCCAGCAGCTTACGGGGGACTAAGACCCAGTACTTC.

The genes are TRBV7-6 and TRBJ2-1; 10 nucleotides agree with TRBD2. Looked up from germline, CDR1 is SGHVS and CDR2 is FNYEAQ. The V and J ends lost 3 bases and 0 bases, in that order; junction bases with no gene match: 11. The CDR3 has 19 amino acids. CDR3 protein: CASSFRTSGYKSSYNEQFF. In DNA form, the CDR3 reads TGTGCCAGCAGCTTTCGGACTAGCGGATATAAAAGCTCCTACAATGAGCAGTTCTTC.